A single TCR beta chain is shown here with its context. Its antigen is still unknown. V was trimmed by 6 bases and J by 4 bases, leaving 15 bases between them. The CDR3 sequence is 15 residues long. Profiled with immunoSEQ multiplex PCR; TCRdb holds only in-frame clones, not every one. In the table there are about 1.4 million clones, around 95% of which are singletons. This sample stems from a study of shared clonotypes between healthy human individuals. Broader study findings: Blood alone was sampled, and tissue repertoires likely differ.

This clonotype was sampled from a man between 25 and 39 years old in good health. The rearrangement joins TRBV6-7 to TRBJ1-4, with a possible D match to TRBD1 (5 bases). TRBV6-7 is classed as an ORF, of uncertain function. Sequenced: naive CD4+ T cells sorted from blood. Subset: CD45RA+ positively selected. CDR3 protein: CASSPGRRGNEKLFF. DNA of the CDR3: TGTGCCAGCAGCCCGGGGAGGAGGGGTAATGAAAAACTGTTTTTT.